This T cell receptor beta chain was sequenced for a study of shared clonotypes between healthy human individuals. TCRdb keeps only in-frame clones here, not all; method: immunoSEQ multiplex PCR. The sample shows around 1 million clones, about three quarters of them seen only once. V lost 4 bases to trimming and J lost 5 bases; unmatched junction nucleotides: 3. Germline V gives CDR1 SNHLY, CDR2 FYNNEI. This CDR3 is built from 13 residues. This chain uses TRBV2 with TRBJ1-1, with TRBD1 identical over 8 bases. Sequencing used memory CD4+ T cells sorted from blood. The subset here: CD45RA-negative fraction. The clonotype originates from a young man in good health. The CDR3 sequence: CASSGTGRTEAFF. DNA of the CDR3: TGTGCCAGCAGTGGGACAGGGAGGACTGAAGCTTTCTTT.